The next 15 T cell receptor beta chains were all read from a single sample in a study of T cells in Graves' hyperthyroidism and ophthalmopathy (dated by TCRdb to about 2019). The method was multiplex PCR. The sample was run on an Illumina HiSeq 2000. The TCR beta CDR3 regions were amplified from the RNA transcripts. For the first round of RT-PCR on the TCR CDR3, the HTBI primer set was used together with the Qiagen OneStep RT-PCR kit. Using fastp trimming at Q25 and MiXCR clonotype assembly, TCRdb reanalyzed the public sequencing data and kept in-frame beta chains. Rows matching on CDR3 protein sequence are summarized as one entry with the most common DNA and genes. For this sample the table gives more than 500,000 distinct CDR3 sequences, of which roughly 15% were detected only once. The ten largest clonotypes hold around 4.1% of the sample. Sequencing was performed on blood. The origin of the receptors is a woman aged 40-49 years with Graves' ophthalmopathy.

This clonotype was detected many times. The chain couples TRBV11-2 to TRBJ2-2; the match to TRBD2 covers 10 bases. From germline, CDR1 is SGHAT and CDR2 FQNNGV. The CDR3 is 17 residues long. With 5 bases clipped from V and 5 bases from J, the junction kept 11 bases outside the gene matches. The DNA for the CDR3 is TGTGCCAGCAGCCCAAGACTAGCGGGCCTAGGGACCGGGGAGCTGTTTTTT. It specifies CASSPRLAGLGTGELFF.

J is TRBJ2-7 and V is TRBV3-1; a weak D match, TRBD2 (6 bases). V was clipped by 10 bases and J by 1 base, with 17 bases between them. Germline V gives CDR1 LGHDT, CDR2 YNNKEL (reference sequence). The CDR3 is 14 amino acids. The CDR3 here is CATLRGGGSYEQYF. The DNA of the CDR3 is TGTGCCACACTCCGTGGGGGAGGTTCCTACGAGCAGTACTTC.

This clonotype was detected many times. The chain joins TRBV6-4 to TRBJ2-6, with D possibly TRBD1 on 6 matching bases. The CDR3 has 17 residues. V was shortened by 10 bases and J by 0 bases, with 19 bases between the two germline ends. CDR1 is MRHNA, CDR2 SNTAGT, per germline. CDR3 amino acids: CATRQRQDSSGANVLTF. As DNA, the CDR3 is TGTGCCACGCGACAACGACAGGATAGCTCTGGGGCCAACGTCCTGACTTTC.

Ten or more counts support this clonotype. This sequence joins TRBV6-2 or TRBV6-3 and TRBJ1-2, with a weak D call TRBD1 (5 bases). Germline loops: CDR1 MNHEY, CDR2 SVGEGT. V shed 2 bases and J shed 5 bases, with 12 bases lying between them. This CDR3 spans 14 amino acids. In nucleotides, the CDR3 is TGTGCCAGCAGTTACGAAGGGACGAGATATGGCTACACCTTC. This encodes CASSYEGTRYGYTF.

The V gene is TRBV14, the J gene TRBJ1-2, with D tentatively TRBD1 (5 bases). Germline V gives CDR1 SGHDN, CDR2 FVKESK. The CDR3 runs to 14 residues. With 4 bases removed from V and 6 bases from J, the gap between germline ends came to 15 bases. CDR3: CASSRSRAGDGYTF. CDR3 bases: TGTGCCAGCAGCCGGTCGAGGGCGGGGGATGGCTACACCTTC.

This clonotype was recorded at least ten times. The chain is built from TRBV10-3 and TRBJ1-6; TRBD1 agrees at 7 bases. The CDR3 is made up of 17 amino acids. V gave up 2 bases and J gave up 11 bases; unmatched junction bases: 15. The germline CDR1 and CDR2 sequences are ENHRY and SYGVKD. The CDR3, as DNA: TGTGCCATCAGTGAGCCTAACTTTGACAGGGATCGGACACCCCTCCACTTT. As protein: CAISEPNFDRDRTPLHF.

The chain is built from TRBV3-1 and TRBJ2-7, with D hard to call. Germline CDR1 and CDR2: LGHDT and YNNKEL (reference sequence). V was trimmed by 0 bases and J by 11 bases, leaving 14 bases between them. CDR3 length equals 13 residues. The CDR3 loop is CASSQDQAGDEYF. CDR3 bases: TGTGCCAGCAGCCAAGATCAGGCAGGTGACGAGTACTTC.

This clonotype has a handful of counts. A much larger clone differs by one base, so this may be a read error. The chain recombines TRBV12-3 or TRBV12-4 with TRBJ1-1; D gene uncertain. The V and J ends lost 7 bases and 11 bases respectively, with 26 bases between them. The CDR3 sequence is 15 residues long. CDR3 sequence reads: CASKEEAEFNSAAFF. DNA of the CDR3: TGTGCCAGCAAAGAGGAGGCAGAATTCAATTCGGCCGCTTTCTTT.

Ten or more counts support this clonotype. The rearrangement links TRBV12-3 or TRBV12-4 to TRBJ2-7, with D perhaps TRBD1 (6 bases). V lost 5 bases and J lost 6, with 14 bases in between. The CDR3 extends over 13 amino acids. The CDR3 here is CASSRGQGSEQYF. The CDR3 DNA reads TGTGCCAGCAGTCGTGGTCAGGGGTCCGAGCAGTACTTC.

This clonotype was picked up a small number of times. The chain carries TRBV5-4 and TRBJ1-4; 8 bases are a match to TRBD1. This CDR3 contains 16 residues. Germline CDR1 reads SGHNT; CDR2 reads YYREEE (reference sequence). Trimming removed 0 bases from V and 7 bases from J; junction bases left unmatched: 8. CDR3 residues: CASSLAPGQGGEKLFF. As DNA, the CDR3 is TGTGCCAGCAGCTTGGCTCCAGGACAGGGAGGTGAAAAACTGTTTTTT.

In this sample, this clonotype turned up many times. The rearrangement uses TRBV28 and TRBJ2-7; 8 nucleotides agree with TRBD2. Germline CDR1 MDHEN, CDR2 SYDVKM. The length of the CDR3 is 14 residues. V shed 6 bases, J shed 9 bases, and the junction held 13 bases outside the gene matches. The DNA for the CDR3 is TGTGCCAGCAGCGAGGCGGGGGGCCCGGGTGTGCAGTACTTC. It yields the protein CASSEAGGPGVQYF.

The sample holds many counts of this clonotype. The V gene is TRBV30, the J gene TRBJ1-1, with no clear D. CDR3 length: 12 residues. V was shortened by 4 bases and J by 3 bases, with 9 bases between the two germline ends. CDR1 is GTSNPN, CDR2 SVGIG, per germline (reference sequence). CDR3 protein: CAWKREYTEAFF. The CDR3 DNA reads TGTGCCTGGAAGCGGGAGTACACTGAAGCTTTCTTT.

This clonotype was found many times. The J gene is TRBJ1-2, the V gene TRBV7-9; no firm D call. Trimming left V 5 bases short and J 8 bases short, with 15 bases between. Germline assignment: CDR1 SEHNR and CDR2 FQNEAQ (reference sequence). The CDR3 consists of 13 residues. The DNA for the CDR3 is TGTGCCAGCAGCCAAACGGGCCCGGGAGGCTACACCTTC. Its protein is CASSQTGPGGYTF.

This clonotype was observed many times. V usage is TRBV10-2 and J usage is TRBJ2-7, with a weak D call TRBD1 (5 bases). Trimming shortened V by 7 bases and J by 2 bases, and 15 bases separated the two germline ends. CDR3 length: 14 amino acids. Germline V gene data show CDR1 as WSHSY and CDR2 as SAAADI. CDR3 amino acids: CASILGQVTYEQYF. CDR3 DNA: TGCGCCAGCATCCTGGGGCAGGTCACCTACGAGCAGTACTTC.

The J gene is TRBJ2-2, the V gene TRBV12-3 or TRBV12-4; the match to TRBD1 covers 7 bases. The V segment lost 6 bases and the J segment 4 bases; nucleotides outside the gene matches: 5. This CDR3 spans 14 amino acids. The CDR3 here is CASRRQGATGELFF. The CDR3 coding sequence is TGTGCCAGCAGACGACAGGGTGCCACCGGGGAGCTGTTTTTT.